This T cell receptor (beta chain) was profiled in a study of cytotoxic CD8 clonotypes in ibrutinib-treated CLL. At the level of the study: The group held 11 relapsed/refractory and about 15 treatment-naive patients, with some 17 IGHV unmutated. Study-wide points: Public clonotypes occurred uncommonly; on treatment, they contracted or remained stable.

CDR3 length: 11 residues. Germline lookup yields CDR1 DFQATT and CDR2 SNEGSKA (reference sequence). Trimming stripped 3 bases from V and 8 bases from J, with 7 bases between. In this sample, this clone turned up a few times. The antigen remains undetermined. Repertoires were generated with immunoSEQ multiplex PCR, while TCRdb's copy carries only in-frame clones and drops some. The repertoire holds about 40,000 clones, approximately 71% seen once, with 5.5% to 7% in the top ten. Here the sequenced sample was PBMCs, taken at disease progression, from a patient treated with ibrutinib. The chain combines TRBV20-1 with TRBJ1-4; D remains unclear. The sequence was obtained from a human donor with chronic lymphocytic leukemia. Written as DNA, the CDR3 is TGCAGTGCTAGGGTCCGGGAAAAACTGTTTTTT. Encoded protein: CSARVREKLFF.